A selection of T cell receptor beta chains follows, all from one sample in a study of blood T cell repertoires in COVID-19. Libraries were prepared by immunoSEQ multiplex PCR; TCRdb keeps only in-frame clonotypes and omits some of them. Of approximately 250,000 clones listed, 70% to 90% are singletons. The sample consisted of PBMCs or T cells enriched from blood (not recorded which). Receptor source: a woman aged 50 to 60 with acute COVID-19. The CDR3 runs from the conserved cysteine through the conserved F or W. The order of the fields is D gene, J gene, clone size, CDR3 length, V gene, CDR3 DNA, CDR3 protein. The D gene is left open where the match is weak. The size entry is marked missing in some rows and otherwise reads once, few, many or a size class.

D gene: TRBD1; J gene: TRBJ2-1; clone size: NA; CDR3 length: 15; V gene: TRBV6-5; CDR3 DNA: TGTGCCAGCAGTAGATCGGGACAGGGGGACAATGAGCAGTTCTTC; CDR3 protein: CASSRSGQGDNEQFF
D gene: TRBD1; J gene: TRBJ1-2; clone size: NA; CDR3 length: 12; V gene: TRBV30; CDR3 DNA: TGTGCCTGGTCGGCAGGGGGCTATGGCTACACCTTC; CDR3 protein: CAWSAGGYGYTF
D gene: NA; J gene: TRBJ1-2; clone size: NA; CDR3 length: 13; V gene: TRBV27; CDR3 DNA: TGTGCCAGCAGGGCCTGGGCCCGCGGGGGCTACACCTTC; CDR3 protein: CASRAWARGGYTF
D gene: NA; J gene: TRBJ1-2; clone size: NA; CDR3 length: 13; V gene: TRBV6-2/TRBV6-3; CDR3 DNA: TGTGCCAGCAGTTGGACAGAGAACTATGGCTACACCTTC; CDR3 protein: CASSWTENYGYTF
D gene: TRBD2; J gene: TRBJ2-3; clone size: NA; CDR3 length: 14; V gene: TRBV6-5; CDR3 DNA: TGTGCCAGCAGTCCGGCGGGGGGGAGTGATACGCAGTATTTT; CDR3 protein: CASSPAGGSDTQYF
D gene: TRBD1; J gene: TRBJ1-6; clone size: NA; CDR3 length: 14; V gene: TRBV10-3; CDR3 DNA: TGTGCCGCCCAGGGGGCTGGGGTAGGTTCACCCCTCCACTTT; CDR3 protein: CAAQGAGVGSPLHF
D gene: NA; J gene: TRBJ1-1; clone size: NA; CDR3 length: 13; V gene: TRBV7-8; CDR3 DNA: TGTGCCAGCAGCGCGACAGCGAACACTGAAGCTTTCTTT; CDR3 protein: CASSATANTEAFF
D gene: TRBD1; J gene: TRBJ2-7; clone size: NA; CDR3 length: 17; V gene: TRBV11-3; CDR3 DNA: TGTGCCAGCAGCTTAGTTCTGGTGGTCGACAGGGCCTACGAGCAGTACTTC; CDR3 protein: CASSLVLVVDRAYEQYF
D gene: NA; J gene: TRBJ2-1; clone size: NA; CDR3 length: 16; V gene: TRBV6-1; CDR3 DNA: TGTGCCAGCAGTGAACGGGGGATAGGCTCCTACAATGAGCAGTTCTTC; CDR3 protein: CASSERGIGSYNEQFF
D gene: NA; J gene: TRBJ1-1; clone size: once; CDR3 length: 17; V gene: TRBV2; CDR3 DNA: TGTGCCAGCCGGCGTCAGGACAGACCCCCCGGGAACACTGAAGCTTTCTTT; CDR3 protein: CASRRQDRPPGNTEAFF
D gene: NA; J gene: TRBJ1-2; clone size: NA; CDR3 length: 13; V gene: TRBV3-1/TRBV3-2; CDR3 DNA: TGTGCCAGCAGCCAAGGCACAGTCTATGGCTACACCTTC; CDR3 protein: CASSQGTVYGYTF
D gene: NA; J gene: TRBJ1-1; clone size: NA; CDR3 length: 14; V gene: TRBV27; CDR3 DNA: TGTGCCAGCAGTAGACAGGTAATAGGGACTGAAGCTTTCTTT; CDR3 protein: CASSRQVIGTEAFF
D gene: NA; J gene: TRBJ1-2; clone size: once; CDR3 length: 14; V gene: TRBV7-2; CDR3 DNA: TGTGCCAGCGTCCTTTCGGGGGGTTACTATGGCTACACCTTC; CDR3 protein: CASVLSGGYYGYTF
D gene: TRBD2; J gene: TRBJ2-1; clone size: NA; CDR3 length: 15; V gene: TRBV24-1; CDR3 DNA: TGTGCCACCAGTGCGACTAGCGGGGGGCTAAATGAGCAGTTCTTC; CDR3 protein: CATSATSGGLNEQFF
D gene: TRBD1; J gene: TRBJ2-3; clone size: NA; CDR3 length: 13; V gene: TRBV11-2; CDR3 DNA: TGTGCCAGCAGCTTATCCCGGGACAGCCCGCAGTATTTT; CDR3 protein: CASSLSRDSPQYF
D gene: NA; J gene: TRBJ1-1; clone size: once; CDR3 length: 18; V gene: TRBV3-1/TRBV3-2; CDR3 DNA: TGTGCCAGCAGCCCACAAGTCAACCCGGGGATTAGGAACACTGAAGCTTTCTTT; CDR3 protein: CASSPQVNPGIRNTEAFF
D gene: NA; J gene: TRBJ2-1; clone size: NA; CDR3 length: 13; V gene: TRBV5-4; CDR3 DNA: TGTGCCAGCAGCCTCCCGGGGGTCGATGAGCAGTTCTTC; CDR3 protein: CASSLPGVDEQFF
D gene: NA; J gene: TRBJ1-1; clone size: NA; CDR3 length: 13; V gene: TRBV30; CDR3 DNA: TGTGCCTGGAGTGGGACCAGGGCCACTGAAGCTTTCTTT; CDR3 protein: CAWSGTRATEAFF
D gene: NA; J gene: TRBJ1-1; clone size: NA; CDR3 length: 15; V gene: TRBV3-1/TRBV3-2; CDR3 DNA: TGTGCCAGCAGCCAAGAAACAGACCTTAACACTGAAGCTTTCTTT; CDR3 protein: CASSQETDLNTEAFF
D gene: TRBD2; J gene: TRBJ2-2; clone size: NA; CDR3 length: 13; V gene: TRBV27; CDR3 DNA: TGTGCCAGCAGTTCGGGGGGTAGGGGGGAGCTGTTTTTT; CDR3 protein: CASSSGGRGELFF
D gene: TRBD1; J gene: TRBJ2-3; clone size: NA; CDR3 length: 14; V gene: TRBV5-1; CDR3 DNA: TGCGCCAGCAGCAAGGACAGGGGGACAGATACGCAGTATTTT; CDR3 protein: CASSKDRGTDTQYF
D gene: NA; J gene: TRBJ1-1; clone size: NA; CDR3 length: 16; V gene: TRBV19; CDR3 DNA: TGTGCCAGTAGTATTCGAACAGGACGCACAAACACTGAAGCTTTCTTT; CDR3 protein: CASSIRTGRTNTEAFF
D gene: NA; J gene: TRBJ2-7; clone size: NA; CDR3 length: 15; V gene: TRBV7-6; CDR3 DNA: TGTGCCAGCAGCGCCAGTCCTTTAACAACCTACGAGCAGTACTTC; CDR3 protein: CASSASPLTTYEQYF
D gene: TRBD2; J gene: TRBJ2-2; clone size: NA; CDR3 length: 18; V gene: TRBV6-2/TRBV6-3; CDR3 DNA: TGTGCCAGCAGCCGCCCTACTAGCGGGGGGATGAACACCGGGGAGCTGTTTTTT; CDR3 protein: CASSRPTSGGMNTGELFF
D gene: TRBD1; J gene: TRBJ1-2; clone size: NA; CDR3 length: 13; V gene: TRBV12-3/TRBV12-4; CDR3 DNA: TGTGCCAGCAGTGAGACAGGGGGCTCTAGCTACACCTTC; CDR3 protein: CASSETGGSSYTF
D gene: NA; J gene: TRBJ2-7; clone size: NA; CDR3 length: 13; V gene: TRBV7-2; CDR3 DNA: TGTGCCAGCAGCTTAGGGGTAGCGAGGGAGCAGTACTTC; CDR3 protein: CASSLGVAREQYF
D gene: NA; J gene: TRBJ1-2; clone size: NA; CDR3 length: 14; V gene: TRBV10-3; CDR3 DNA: TGTGCCATCAGGACCACCGACAGGCAGTATGGCTACACCTTC; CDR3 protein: CAIRTTDRQYGYTF
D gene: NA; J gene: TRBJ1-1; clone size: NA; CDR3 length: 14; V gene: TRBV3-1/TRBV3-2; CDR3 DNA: TGTGCCAGCAGCCAGAGGCAGAGGAACACTGAAGCTTTCTTT; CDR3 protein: CASSQRQRNTEAFF
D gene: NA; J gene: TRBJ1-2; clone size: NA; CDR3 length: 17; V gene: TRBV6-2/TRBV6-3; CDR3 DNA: TGTGCCAGCAGTTACTCACCTACCGGAACGAGACAGGATGGCTACACCTTC; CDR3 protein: CASSYSPTGTRQDGYTF
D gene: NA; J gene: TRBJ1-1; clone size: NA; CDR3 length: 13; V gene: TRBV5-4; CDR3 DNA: TGTGCCAGCAGCTTAGGGGCTGTCCGTAAAGCTTTCTTT; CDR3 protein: CASSLGAVRKAFF
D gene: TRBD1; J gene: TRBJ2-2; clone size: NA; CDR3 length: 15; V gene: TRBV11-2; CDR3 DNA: TGTGCCAGCAGCTTAGGAGGGGGCAGCACCGGGGAGCTGTTTTTT; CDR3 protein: CASSLGGGSTGELFF
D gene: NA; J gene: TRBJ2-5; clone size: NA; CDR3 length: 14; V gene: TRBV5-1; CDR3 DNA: TGCGCCAGCAGCTTGGGAGGAAGGCTGGAGACCCAGTACTTC; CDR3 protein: CASSLGGRLETQYF
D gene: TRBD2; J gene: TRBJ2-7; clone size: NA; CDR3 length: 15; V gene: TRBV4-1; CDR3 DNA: TGCGCCAGCAGCCTTTCCGGACTAGCTCCTGGTGAGCAGTACTTC; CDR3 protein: CASSLSGLAPGEQYF
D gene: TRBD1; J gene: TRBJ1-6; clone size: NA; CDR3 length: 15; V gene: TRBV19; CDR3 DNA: TGTGCCAGTAGATGGGACAGCTACGCTAATTCACCCCTCCACTTT; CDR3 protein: CASRWDSYANSPLHF
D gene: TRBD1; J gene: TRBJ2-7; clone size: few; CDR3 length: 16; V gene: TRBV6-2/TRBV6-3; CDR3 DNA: TGTGCCAGCAGTTACCCGGGACAGCCTGATTCCTACGAGCAGTACTTC; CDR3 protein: CASSYPGQPDSYEQYF
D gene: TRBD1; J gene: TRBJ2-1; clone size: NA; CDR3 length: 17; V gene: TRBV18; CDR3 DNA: TGTGCCAGCTCACTCGACATGAGGACAGGGCCCTCCCGAGAGCAGTTCTTC; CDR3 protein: CASSLDMRTGPSREQFF
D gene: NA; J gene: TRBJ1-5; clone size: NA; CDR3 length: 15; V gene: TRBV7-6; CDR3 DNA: TGTGCCAGCAGCTTAGCCGGAGGTAGCAATCAGCCCCAGCATTTT; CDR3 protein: CASSLAGGSNQPQHF
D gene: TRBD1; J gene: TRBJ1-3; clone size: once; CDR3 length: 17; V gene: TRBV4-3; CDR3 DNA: TGCGCCAGCAGTCCAACTCACAGGGGTCTGGGAGGAAACACCATATATTTT; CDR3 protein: CASSPTHRGLGGNTIYF
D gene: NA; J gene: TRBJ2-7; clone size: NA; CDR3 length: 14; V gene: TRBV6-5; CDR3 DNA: TGTGCCAGCAGTTACTCAGGGGGAGACGACGAGCAGTACTTC; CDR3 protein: CASSYSGGDDEQYF
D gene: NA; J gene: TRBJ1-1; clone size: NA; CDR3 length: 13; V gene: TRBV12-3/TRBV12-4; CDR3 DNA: TGTGCCAGCAGTTTAGCAGGCGGGACTGAAGCTTTCTTT; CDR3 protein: CASSLAGGTEAFF
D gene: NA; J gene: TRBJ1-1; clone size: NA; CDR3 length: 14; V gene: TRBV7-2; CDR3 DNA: TGTGCCAGCAGCTTAGGAGCGGGCGACACTGAAGCTTTCTTT; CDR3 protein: CASSLGAGDTEAFF
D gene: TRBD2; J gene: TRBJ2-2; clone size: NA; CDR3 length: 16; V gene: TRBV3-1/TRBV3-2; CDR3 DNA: TGTGCCAGTCGACTAGCGGGGGGGCCTAGGACCGGGGAGCTGTTTTTT; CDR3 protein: CASRLAGGPRTGELFF
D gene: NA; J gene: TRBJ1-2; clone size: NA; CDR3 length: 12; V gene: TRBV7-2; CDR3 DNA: TGTGCCAGCAAAGGACAGCGTTATGGCTACACCTTC; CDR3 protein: CASKGQRYGYTF
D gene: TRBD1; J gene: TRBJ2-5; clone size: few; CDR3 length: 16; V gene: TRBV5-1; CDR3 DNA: TGCGCCAGCAGCGGCACGACAGGGACAATCCAAGAGACCCAGTACTTC; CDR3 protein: CASSGTTGTIQETQYF
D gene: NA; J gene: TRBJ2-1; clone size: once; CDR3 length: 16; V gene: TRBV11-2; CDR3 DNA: TGTGCCAGCAGCTTACGCCCGAGACTAGTAGGAGATGAGCAGTTCTTC; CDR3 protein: CASSLRPRLVGDEQFF
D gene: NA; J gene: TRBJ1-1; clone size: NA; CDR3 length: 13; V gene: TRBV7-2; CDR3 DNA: TGTGCCAGCAGTCGATGGGGCGTCACTGAAGCTTTCTTT; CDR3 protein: CASSRWGVTEAFF
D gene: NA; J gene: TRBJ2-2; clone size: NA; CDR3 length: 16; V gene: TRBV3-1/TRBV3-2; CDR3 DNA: TGTGCCAGCAGCCCAATAGAGTCGAGGAACACCGGGGAGCTGTTTTTT; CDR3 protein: CASSPIESRNTGELFF
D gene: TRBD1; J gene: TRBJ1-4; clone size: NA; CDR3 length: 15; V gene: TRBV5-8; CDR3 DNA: TGTGCCAGCAGCTACCGAAGGGACAGGGGAGGAAAACTGTTTTTT; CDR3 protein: CASSYRRDRGGKLFF
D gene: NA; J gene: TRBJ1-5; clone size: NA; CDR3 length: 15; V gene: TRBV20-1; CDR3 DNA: TGCAGTGCTAGTTCGACAGTTAATAGCAATCAGCCCCAGCATTTT; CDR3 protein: CSASSTVNSNQPQHF
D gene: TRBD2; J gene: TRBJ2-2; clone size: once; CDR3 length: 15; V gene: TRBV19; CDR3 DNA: TGTGCCAGTAAACCTAGCGGGCGGAACACCGGGGAGCTGTTTTTT; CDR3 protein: CASKPSGRNTGELFF
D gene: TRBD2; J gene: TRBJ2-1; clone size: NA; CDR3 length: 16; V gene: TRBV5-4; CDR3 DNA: TGTGCCAGCAGCTTGGGGCGGGGGGCGACATACAATGAGCAGTTCTTC; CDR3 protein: CASSLGRGATYNEQFF
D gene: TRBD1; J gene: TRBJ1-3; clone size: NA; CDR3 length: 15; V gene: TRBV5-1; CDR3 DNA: TGCGCCAGCAGCCTAGGACAGGGCGTTGGAAACACCATATATTTT; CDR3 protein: CASSLGQGVGNTIYF
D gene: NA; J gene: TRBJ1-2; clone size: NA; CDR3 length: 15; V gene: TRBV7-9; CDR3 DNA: TGTGCCAGCAGCCTGGGGTTTGGGGGCGGAGAAGGCTACACCTTC; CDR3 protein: CASSLGFGGGEGYTF